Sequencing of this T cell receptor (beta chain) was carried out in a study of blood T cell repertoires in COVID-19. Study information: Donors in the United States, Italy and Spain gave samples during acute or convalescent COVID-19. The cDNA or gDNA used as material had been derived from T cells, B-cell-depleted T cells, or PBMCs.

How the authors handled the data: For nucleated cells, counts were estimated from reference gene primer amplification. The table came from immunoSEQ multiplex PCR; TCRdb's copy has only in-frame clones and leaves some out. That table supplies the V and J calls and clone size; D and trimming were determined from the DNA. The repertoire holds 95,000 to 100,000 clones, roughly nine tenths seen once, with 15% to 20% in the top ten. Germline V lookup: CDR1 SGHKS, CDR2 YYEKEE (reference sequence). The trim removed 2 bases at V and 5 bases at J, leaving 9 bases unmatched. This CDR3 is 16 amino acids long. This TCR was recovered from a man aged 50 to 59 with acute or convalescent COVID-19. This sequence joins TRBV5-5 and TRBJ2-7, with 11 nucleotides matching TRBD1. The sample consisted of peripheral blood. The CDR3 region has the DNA TGTGCCAGCAGCTTAAGTCTGGGGACAGGGGGGAACGAGCAGTACTTC. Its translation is CASSLSLGTGGNEQYF.